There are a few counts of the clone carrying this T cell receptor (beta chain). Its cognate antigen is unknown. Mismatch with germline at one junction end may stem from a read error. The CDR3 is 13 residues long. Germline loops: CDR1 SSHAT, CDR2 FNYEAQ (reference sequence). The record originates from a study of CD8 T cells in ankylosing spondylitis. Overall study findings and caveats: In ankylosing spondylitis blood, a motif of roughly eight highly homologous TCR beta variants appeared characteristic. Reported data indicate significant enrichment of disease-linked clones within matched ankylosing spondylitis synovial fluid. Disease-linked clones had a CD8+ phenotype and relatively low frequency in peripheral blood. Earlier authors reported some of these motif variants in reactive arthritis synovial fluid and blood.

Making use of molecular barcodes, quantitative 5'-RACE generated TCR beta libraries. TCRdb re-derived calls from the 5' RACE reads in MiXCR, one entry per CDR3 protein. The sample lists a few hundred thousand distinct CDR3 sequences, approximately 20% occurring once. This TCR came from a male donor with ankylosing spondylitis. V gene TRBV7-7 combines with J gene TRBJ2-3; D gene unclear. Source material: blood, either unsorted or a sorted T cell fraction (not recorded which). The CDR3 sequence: CASSPSTRDTQYF. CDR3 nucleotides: TGTGCTAGCAGCCCATCCACACGGGATACGCAGTATTTT.